The 23 T cell receptor beta chains in this list originate from one sample, sequenced in a study of shared clonotypes between healthy human individuals. Profiling relied on immunoSEQ multiplex PCR, and the TCRdb table lists in-frame clones only, not all of them. The repertoire holds fewer than 1.8 million clones, with 98% as singletons. Material for sequencing was naive CD4+ T cells sorted from blood. Subset meaning: CD45RA+ positively selected. The receptor set was obtained from a young man in good health.

The chain uses TRBV5-4 and TRBJ2-3; D gene uncertain. V lost 0 bases and J 7 bases, leaving 12 bases between the germline ends. The CDR3 spans 14 residues. CDR1 is SGHNT and CDR2 is YYREEE in the germline V gene (reference sequence). The CDR3 sequence is CASSLAPQGYTQYF. CDR3 bases: TGTGCCAGCAGCTTGGCCCCGCAAGGCTATACGCAGTATTTT. Looking up the rest from reference TRBV5-4 and TRBJ2-3 gives the full variable domain: ETGVTQSPTHLIKTRGQQVTLRCSSQSGHNTVSWYQQALGQGPQFIFQYYREEENGRGNFPPRFSGLQFPNYSSELNVNALELDDSALYLCASSLAPQGYTQYFGPGTRLTVL.

The V and J genes are TRBV5-5 and TRBJ2-1; possible D gene TRBD1, 7 bases. The germline V gene has CDR1 SGHKS and CDR2 YYEKEE (reference sequence). Trimming removed 3 bases at V and 0 bases at J, with 13 bases between. The CDR3 sequence is 16 residues long. Here the CDR3 reads CASSSGGWSSYNEQFF. DNA for the CDR3: TGTGCCAGCAGCTCAGGGGGGTGGAGCTCCTACAATGAGCAGTTCTTC. Variable domain in full (rest from reference TRBV5-5 and TRBJ2-1): DAGVTQSPTHLIKTRGQQVTLRCSPISGHKSVSWYQQVLGQGPQFIFQYYEKEERGRGNFPDRFSARQFPNYSSELNVNALLLGDSALYLCASSSGGWSSYNEQFFGPGTRLTVL.

The chain has TRBV7-2 and TRBJ2-7, with D perhaps TRBD2 (6 bases). The V end lost 5 bases, the J end lost 0 bases, and 14 bases lay between the germline ends. The CDR3 runs to 15 residues. Per germline, CDR1 SGHTA and CDR2 FQGNSA. The CDR3 bases are TGTGCCAGCAGCACCGGGACTCTGTCCTCCTACGAGCAGTACTTC. Encoded protein: CASSTGTLSSYEQYF.

The chain joins TRBV27 to TRBJ1-5; D not resolved. V lost 6 bases to trimming and J lost 0 bases, with 9 bases between them. Germline V lookup: CDR1 MNHEY, CDR2 SMNVEV (reference sequence). The CDR3 sequence is 14 residues long. The CDR3 reads CASRSSTSNQPQHF. CDR3 bases: TGTGCCAGCAGATCGTCGACTAGCAATCAGCCCCAGCATTTT.

This CDR3 reads CASSLGDYGCQHF. CDR3 nucleotide sequence: TGTGCCAGCAGCTTAGGAGACTATGGGTGCCAGCATTTT. The rearrangement uses TRBV7-3 and TRBJ1-5; D is undetermined. V gave up 2 bases and J gave up 12 bases, with 14 bases separating them. Germline values: CDR1 SGHTA, CDR2 FQGTGA. This CDR3 comprises 13 residues.

The chain carries TRBV5-1 and TRBJ2-5; D unresolved. Trimming pared 2 bases from V and 5 bases from J, leaving 10 bases between. In germline, CDR1 is SGHRS, CDR2 YFSETQ. The CDR3 contains 13 residues. The CDR3: CASSFGPGETQYF. In DNA form, the CDR3 reads TGCGCCAGCAGCTTTGGGCCCGGTGAGACCCAGTACTTC.

The chain has TRBV2 and TRBJ2-7, with 7 bases fitting TRBD1. The CDR3 runs 15 residues. The junction had 10 bases not matched to a gene; V was cut back by 5 bases and J by 3 bases. Looked up from germline, CDR1 is SNHLY and CDR2 is FYNNEI. The CDR3 DNA reads as TGTGCCAGCAGTCCGACAGGGTGGGAGAGCTACGAGCAGTACTTC. This gives the protein CASSPTGWESYEQYF.

The V and J genes are TRBV4-3 and TRBJ2-7, with D maybe TRBD1 (5 bases). This CDR3 region has 17 residues. Germline V gene data show CDR1 as LGHNA and CDR2 as YSLEER. The ends were cut back, 0 bases at V and 0 bases at J, with 15 bases in the middle. The CDR3 nucleotides are TGCGCCAGCAGCCAAGAGCTCCGACAGCCTAACTCCTACGAGCAGTACTTC. This codes for CASSQELRQPNSYEQYF.

This clone came up once. The rearrangement joins TRBV9 to TRBJ2-7; tentative D call: TRBD1 (6 bases). In germline, CDR1 is SGDLS, CDR2 YYNGEE. The CDR3 sequence is 14 residues long. V was cut by 6 bases and J by 4 bases, with 17 bases left in between. The DNA of the CDR3 is TGTGCCAGCAACAAAGGACAGATGCTTTACGAGCAGTACTTC. Protein sequence: CASNKGQMLYEQYF.

V gene TRBV19 combines with J gene TRBJ1-1; D unclear. The CDR3 is 15 residues long. V was trimmed by 2 bases and J by 6 bases, leaving 16 bases between them. Germline CDR1 LNHDA, CDR2 SQIVND (reference sequence). The CDR3 nucleotides read TGTGCCAGTAGTATATCGCTCAGTGGATATTCTGAAGCTTTCTTT. Residues: CASSISLSGYSEAFF. The entire variable domain, with the rest obtained from reference TRBV19 and TRBJ1-1, is as follows: DGGITQSPKYLFRKEGQNVTLSCEQNLNHDAMYWYRQDPGQGLRLIYYSQIVNDFQKGDIAEGYSVSREKKESFPLTVTSAQKNPTAFYLCASSISLSGYSEAFFGQGTRLTVV.

The chain links TRBV11-2 to TRBJ1-2, with TRBD1 identical over 8 bases. The V and J ends lost 4 bases and 0 bases, in that order; junction bases with no gene match: 4. In germline, CDR1 is SGHAT, CDR2 FQNNGV. This CDR3 spans 15 amino acids. The CDR3 bases are TGTGCCAGCAGCTATCCGGACAGGGCTAACTATGGCTACACCTTC. Amino acid sequence: CASSYPDRANYGYTF.

The chain is built from TRBV11-3 and TRBJ2-5; D unresolved. The germline CDR1 and CDR2 sequences are SGHNT and YENEEA. The V and J ends lost 2 bases and 4 bases respectively, with 11 bases between them. The CDR3 loop spans 14 amino acids. The chain's CDR3 is CASSLRSGPETQYF. CDR3 bases: TGTGCCAGCAGCTTACGCTCAGGCCCAGAGACCCAGTACTTC. Full variable domain (outside the CDR3, taken from reference TRBV11-3 and TRBJ2-5): EAGVVQSPRYKIIEKKQPVAFWCNPISGHNTLYWYLQNLGQGPELLIRYENEEAVDDSQLPKDRFSAERLKGVDSTLKIQPAELGDSAVYLCASSLRSGPETQYFGPGTRLLVL.

CDR3 sequence (DNA): TGTGCCAGCAGTGAGGGACTAGCTTATGTGGCCTACGAGCAGTACTTC. Translated, it gives CASSEGLAYVAYEQYF. The V call is TRBV6-1, the J call TRBJ2-7; TRBD2 agrees at 9 bases. CDR3 length equals 16 residues. Germline V gene sequence: CDR1 MNHNS, CDR2 SASEGT. Trimming took 3 bases from V and 2 from J; bases not matched to a gene: 8.

CDR3 coding DNA: TGTGCCAGCAGCCCGGCTCCCAGGGGGTTCTCCTACGAGCAGTACTTC. Residues: CASSPAPRGFSYEQYF. The gene calls are TRBV6-6 and TRBJ2-7; 7 nucleotides match TRBD1. Trimming at V came to 6 bases and at J to 0 bases, leaving 11 bases not matched to a gene. This CDR3 region has 16 residues. CDR1 MNHNY and CDR2 SVGAGI come from the germline V gene (reference sequence).

The chain recombines TRBV14 with TRBJ1-1; TRBD1 might be the D (6 bases). Germline-derived CDR1 and CDR2 are SGHDN and FVKESK. Between the trimmed V and J ends, which lost 4 bases and 0 bases, there was a span of 9 bases. This CDR3 has 14 residues. In nucleotides, the CDR3 is TGTGCCAGCAGCCTCGGACAGATGAACACTGAAGCTTTCTTT. It yields the protein CASSLGQMNTEAFF. Together with reference TRBV14 and TRBJ1-1, the CDR3 gives the full variable domain: EAGVTQFPSHSVIEKGQTVTLRCDPISGHDNLYWYRRVMGKEIKFLLHFVKESKQDESGMPNNRFLAERTGGTYSTLKVQPAELEDSGVYFCASSLGQMNTEAFFGQGTRLTVV.

The gene calls are TRBV9 and TRBJ1-2; D call uncertain. CDR3 length: 15 residues. Trimming stripped 0 bases from V and 4 bases from J, with 13 bases between. Per the germline V gene, CDR1 is SGDLS and CDR2 is YYNGEE. For the CDR3, the DNA is TGTGCCAGCAGCGTAGAAGGCAGGATGGGCTATGGCTACACCTTC. It yields the protein CASSVEGRMGYGYTF. Drawing the rest from reference TRBV9 and TRBJ1-2, the complete variable domain is DSGVTQTPKHLITATGQRVTLRCSPRSGDLSVYWYQQSLDQGLQFLIQYYNGEERAKGNILERFSAQQFPDLHSELNLSSLELGDSALYFCASSVEGRMGYGYTFGSGTRLTVV.

The chain combines TRBV7-2 with TRBJ2-3; maybe TRBD2 (6 bases). CDR1 is SGHTA, CDR2 FQGNSA, per germline. V was pared by 5 bases and J by 6 bases, with 18 bases between. CDR3 length equals 15 residues. The CDR3 loop is CASSRGLPMGDTQYF. CDR3 DNA sequence: TGTGCCAGCAGCCGGGGACTCCCCATGGGCGATACGCAGTATTTT.

This sequence joins TRBV6-5 and TRBJ2-2; 8 bases map to TRBD1. V shed 0 bases, J shed 4 bases, and the junction held 1 base outside the gene matches. The CDR3 sequence is 15 residues long. From germline, CDR1 is MNHEY and CDR2 SVGAGI. Here the CDR3 DNA reads TGTGCCAGCAGTTACTCGCAGGGGGCCACCGGGGAGCTGTTTTTT. Its protein product is CASSYSQGATGELFF.

In the case of this clone: The same CDR3 is also encoded by other DNA sequences in this sample. The chain recombines TRBV20-1 with TRBJ2-3; no reliable D call. This CDR3 contains 11 residues. V shed 2 bases and J shed 3 bases, with 3 bases lying between them. Germline V CDR1 and CDR2: DFQATT, SNEGSKA (reference sequence). The CDR3 loop reads CSARQTDTQYF. CDR3 bases: TGCAGTGCTAGACAGACAGATACGCAGTATTTT.

The rearrangement links TRBV19 to TRBJ1-1; D gene ambiguous. The CDR3 totals 13 residues. The germline V and J ends were trimmed by 8 bases and 0 bases, with 10 bases remaining between them. In germline, CDR1 is LNHDA, CDR2 SQIVND (reference sequence). Written as DNA, the CDR3 is TGTGCCAGTGCGATTAGGGTGAACACTGAAGCTTTCTTT. It codes for CASAIRVNTEAFF. The entire variable domain, with the rest obtained from reference TRBV19 and TRBJ1-1, is as follows: DGGITQSPKYLFRKEGQNVTLSCEQNLNHDAMYWYRQDPGQGLRLIYYSQIVNDFQKGDIAEGYSVSREKKESFPLTVTSAQKNPTAFYLCASAIRVNTEAFFGQGTRLTVV.

This clone was recorded only once. The V and J genes are TRBV5-1 and TRBJ2-5, with TRBD2 as a possible D gene (5 bases). CDR1 SGHRS and CDR2 YFSETQ come from the germline V gene. The length of the CDR3 is 13 residues. Deletions cut 4 bases from V and 2 bases from J, with 9 bases between. CDR3: CASSPAEQETQYF. CDR3 in DNA: TGCGCCAGCAGCCCAGCGGAACAAGAGACCCAGTACTTC.

This sequence joins TRBV7-9 and TRBJ1-4; 7 nucleotides match TRBD1. The CDR3 spans 16 residues. Per the germline V gene, CDR1 is SEHNR and CDR2 is FQNEAQ (reference sequence). J lost 0 bases, V lost 6 bases, and 7 bases had no gene match. DNA of the CDR3: TGTGCCAGCAGACCTGGGACAGTTGCAACTAATGAAAAACTGTTTTTT. Translated, it gives CASRPGTVATNEKLFF.

The chain uses TRBV5-1 and TRBJ2-7; weak D call: TRBD1 (6 bases). The germline gives CDR1 SGHRS, CDR2 YFSETQ. V was trimmed by 0 bases and J by 6 bases, leaving 10 bases between them. There are 13 residues in the CDR3. The CDR3 sequence is CASSLGTGSEQYF. The CDR3 region has the DNA TGCGCCAGCAGCTTGGGAACAGGGTCCGAGCAGTACTTC.